This TCR beta chain derives from a study of cytomegalovirus exposure and HLA in healthy donors. For the study at large: There were 117 million unique TCR beta sequences, drawn from approximately 190 million T cells, in an earlier analysis. HLA-typed donors contributed 80 million to 85 million unique TCRs, which were held in an early data release.

Of note for this clone: Its specificity is unknown.

Both 60 Vbeta primers and 13 Jbeta primers went into the PCR. This table comes from immunoSEQ multiplex PCR, and its TCRdb copy is limited to in-frame clones, with some not included. Of some 140,000 clones listed, over 65% are singletons. General study findings and limits: Later work showed greater clonal expansion in HLA-associated TCR beta chains than in equally common others. Analyses of presence and absence presupposed an approximately uniform sequencing depth across donors.

The clonotype originates from a female donor in good health and CMV-seropositive. Sequenced sample: PBMCs.

The CDR3 DNA reads as TGTGCCAGCACACAGCAAGAGACCCAGTACTTC. Amino acid sequence: CASTQQETQYF. V usage is TRBV2 and J usage is TRBJ2-5, with D unresolved. The germline V gene has CDR1 SNHLY and CDR2 FYNNEI. The CDR3 is 11 residues long. Trimming took off 7 bases at V and 2 bases at J, with 5 bases between the two ends.